This T cell receptor (beta chain) derives from a study of PD-1 blockade in classical Hodgkin lymphoma. CDR3 size: 17 residues. V shed 1 base and J shed 3 bases, with 18 bases lying between them. Germline CDR1 and CDR2: KGHSH and LQKENI. Every patient was affected by relapse after autologous stem cell transplantation, while exposure to brentuximab vedotin was not uniform. Clones were read by immunoSEQ multiplex PCR, and TCRdb kept only the in-frame ones, dropping some. The sample records about 110,000 clones, about nine tenths being singletons. Study-wide findings and caveats: Reports indicated that newly diagnosed patients had lower baseline TCR diversity than healthy donors did.

This clone was observed a handful of times. No antigen is known for it. The starting material was peripheral blood mononuclear cells (PBMCs), obtained before the second cycle of nivolumab. The rearrangement links TRBV18 to TRBJ1-2; D perhaps matches TRBD1 (5 bases). This clonotype was sampled from a human donor with classical Hodgkin lymphoma. The DNA for the CDR3 is TGTGCCAGCTCACCACGGGTAGTCGACGGAGGGGACTATGGCTACACCTTC. This codes for CASSPRVVDGGDYGYTF. The entire variable domain, with the rest obtained from reference TRBV18 and TRBJ1-2, is as follows: NAGVMQNPRHLVRRRGQEARLRCSPMKGHSHVYWYRQLPEEGLKFMVYLQKENIIDESGMPKERFSAEFPKEGPSILRIQQVVRGDSAAYFCASSPRVVDGGDYGYTFGSGTRLTVV.